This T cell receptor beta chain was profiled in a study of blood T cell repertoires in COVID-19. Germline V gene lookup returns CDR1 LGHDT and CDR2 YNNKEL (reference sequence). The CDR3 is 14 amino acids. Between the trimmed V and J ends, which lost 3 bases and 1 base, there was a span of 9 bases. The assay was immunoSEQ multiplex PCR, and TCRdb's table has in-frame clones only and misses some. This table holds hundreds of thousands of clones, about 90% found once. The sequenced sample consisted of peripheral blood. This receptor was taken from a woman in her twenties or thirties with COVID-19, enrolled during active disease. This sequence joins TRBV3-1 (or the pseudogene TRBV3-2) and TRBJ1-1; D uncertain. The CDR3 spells CASSHSAGNTEAFF. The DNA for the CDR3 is TGTGCCAGCAGCCATAGCGCAGGGAACACTGAAGCTTTCTTT.